Listed here are 18 T cell receptor beta chains from one sample, sequenced in a study of OX40 agonist ivuxolimab in advanced cancers. The library was prepared using the immunoSEQ multiplex PCR assay. Not all clones reach the TCRdb copy of this immuneACCESS table, which keeps in-frame sequences only. Checked studies attribute under half of the gap to unresolved V genes and leave the rest unexplained. Present in this sample are about 70,000 clones, around 90% of which were seen just once. The ten largest account for around 1% of the sample. Sequenced here: CD4+ or CD8+ T cells sorted from blood, sampled in a trial of the OX40 agonist ivuxolimab. Receptors originate from an adult with an advanced solid tumor such as melanoma, head and neck, liver or kidney cancer.

The V gene is TRBV5-1, the J gene TRBJ2-3; D remains ambiguous. Deletions cut 0 bases from V and 4 bases from J, with 12 bases between. From germline, CDR1 is SGHRS and CDR2 YFSETQ. CDR3 length: 15 residues. The CDR3 DNA is TGCGCCAGCAGCTTGGCCATAGGGCCCCCAGATACGCAGTATTTT. It codes for CASSLAIGPPDTQYF.

The chain carries TRBV30 and TRBJ2-2, with no clear D. Trimming left V 2 bases short and J 8 bases short, with 15 bases between. CDR1 GTSNPN and CDR2 SVGIG come from the germline V gene (reference sequence). The CDR3 runs to 14 residues. The CDR3 DNA follows: TGTGCCTGGAGTTCCACGTTGGCAACTGGGGAGCTGTTTTTT. This translates into CAWSSTLATGELFF.

To note about this clone: The identical CDR3 is also encoded by other nucleotide sequences in the sample. V usage is TRBV30 and J usage is TRBJ1-1; 8 bases map to TRBD1. Germline V lookup: CDR1 GTSNPN, CDR2 SVGIG (reference sequence). Trimming at V came to 4 bases and at J to 3 bases, leaving 7 bases not matched to a gene. The CDR3 runs to 14 residues. The CDR3 reads CAWTGGEVDTEAFF. The CDR3 DNA sequence: TGTGCCTGGACAGGGGGCGAGGTAGACACTGAAGCTTTCTTT.

The chain recombines TRBV5-8 with TRBJ2-1; D is possibly TRBD1 or TRBD2 (6 bases each). From germline, CDR1 is SGHTS and CDR2 YDEGEE. V lost 4 bases and J 8 bases, leaving 25 bases between the germline ends. The CDR3 totals 17 residues. CDR3 protein: CASSPLGGNGNWDEQFF. The CDR3 DNA sequence: TGTGCCAGCAGCCCGCTAGGGGGGAACGGGAATTGGGATGAGCAGTTCTTC.

This chain joins TRBV6-5 and TRBJ2-3, with D perhaps matching TRBD1 (5 bases). The CDR3 covers 14 residues. Germline loops: CDR1 MNHEY, CDR2 SVGAGI. With 4 bases removed from V and 6 bases from J, the gap between germline ends came to 14 bases. CDR3 DNA sequence: TGTGCCAGCAGTTGGCAGGGTACGGACGATACGCAGTATTTT. Translating it yields CASSWQGTDDTQYF.

Only one count was recorded for this clone. The J gene is TRBJ1-1, the V gene TRBV2, with D hard to call. The V end lost 1 base, the J end lost 9 bases, and 12 bases lay between the germline ends. The CDR3 loop spans 13 amino acids. The germline V gene has CDR1 SNHLY and CDR2 FYNNEI. CDR3 nucleotides: TGTGCCAGCAGTGAAGGTAGTTCGACTAAAGCTTTCTTT. This encodes CASSEGSSTKAFF.

This chain connects TRBV5-1 to TRBJ2-7, with 8 nucleotides matching TRBD2. The trim removed 5 bases at V and 4 bases at J, leaving 5 bases unmatched. The CDR3 sequence is 13 residues long. CDR1 is SGHRS, CDR2 YFSETQ, per germline. Written as DNA, the CDR3 is TGCGCCAGCAGTATCTTAGCGGGGTACGAGCAGTACTTC. Its protein product is CASSILAGYEQYF. Full variable domain (remainder filled in from reference TRBV5-1 and TRBJ2-7): KAGVTQTPRYLIKTRGQQVTLSCSPISGHRSVSWYQQTPGQGLQFLFEYFSETQRNKGNFPGRFSGRQFSNSRSEMNVSTLELGDSALYLCASSILAGYEQYFGPGTRLTVT.

The V gene is TRBV11-2, the J gene TRBJ1-5; 7 positions agree with TRBD1. This CDR3 comprises 18 residues. J was trimmed by 2 bases and V by 1 base; bases with no gene match: 11. In germline, CDR1 is SGHAT, CDR2 FQNNGV. CDR3 loop: CASSLGAGGVLGNQPQHF. The CDR3 DNA is TGTGCCAGCAGCTTAGGGGCAGGGGGGGTTTTGGGCAATCAGCCCCAGCATTTT.

The V call is TRBV2, the J call TRBJ1-1; TRBD1 aligns across 12 bases. The CDR3 has 15 residues. Germline V gene data show CDR1 as SNHLY and CDR2 as FYNNEI. V lost 1 base, J lost 10 bases, and 7 bases stayed unmatched. The CDR3 sequence is CASSEGGQGAAVAFF. As DNA, the CDR3 is TGTGCCAGCAGTGAAGGGGGACAGGGGGCGGCTGTAGCTTTCTTT.

The chain links TRBV7-2 to TRBJ1-2, with D possibly matching TRBD1 (6 bases). Trimming took off 5 bases at V and 5 bases at J, with 15 bases between the two ends. Germline assignment: CDR1 SGHTA and CDR2 FQGNSA. The CDR3 is made up of 14 amino acids. The DNA for the CDR3 is TGTGCCAGCAGCACGAGGGGGGCAGAATATGGCTACACCTTC. The encoded protein is CASSTRGAEYGYTF.

The chain joins TRBV23-1 to TRBJ1-2; 7 bases align to TRBD1. TRBV23-1 belongs to the ORF category, with a function that is uncertain. Unmatched junction bases numbered 10, after V lost 4 bases and J lost 5 bases. The CDR3 runs to 15 residues. In DNA, the CDR3 is TGCGCCAGCAGTCCCCCCTACAGGGGTTCTTATGGCTACACCTTC. Amino acids: CASSPPYRGSYGYTF.

The V call is TRBV5-1, the J call TRBJ2-3, with TRBD2 matching 10 bases. V was pared by 0 bases and J by 8 bases, with 9 bases of the junction left unmatched. Germline lookup yields CDR1 SGHRS and CDR2 YFSETQ. The CDR3 sequence is 16 residues long. The CDR3 spells CASSLGASGGPRTQYF. The CDR3 nucleotides are TGCGCCAGCAGCTTGGGGGCTAGCGGGGGCCCGCGTACGCAGTATTTT.

The V call is TRBV5-6, the J call TRBJ1-2; D remains ambiguous. This CDR3 contains 14 residues. From germline, CDR1 is SGHDT and CDR2 YYEEEE. The ends were cut back, 2 bases at V and 0 bases at J, with 8 bases in the middle. The DNA for the CDR3 is TGTGCCAGCAGCTTCCAGGCAGCTAACTATGGCTACACCTTC. Protein: CASSFQAANYGYTF.

This sequence joins TRBV5-8 and TRBJ2-5, with TRBD1 as a possible D gene (6 bases). Germline CDR1 and CDR2: SGHTS and YDEGEE. The CDR3 loop spans 15 amino acids. The germline V and J ends were trimmed by 3 bases and 1 base, with 13 bases remaining between them. This chain's CDR3 is CASSSTGYFQETQYF. The CDR3 nucleotides read TGTGCCAGCAGCTCGACAGGCTATTTCCAAGAGACCCAGTACTTC.

This chain joins TRBV6-5 and TRBJ2-1; TRBD1 agrees at 12 bases. The germline gives CDR1 MNHEY, CDR2 SVGAGI. There are 16 residues in the CDR3. The V and J ends lost 0 bases and 12 bases, in that order; junction bases with no gene match: 9. CDR3 DNA: TGTGCCAGCAGTTACTCACCGGGACAGGGGGCAGTCGGGCAGTTCTTC. Translated: CASSYSPGQGAVGQFF.

This clone came up once. The chain links TRBV27 to TRBJ2-3; D not resolved. Looked up from germline, CDR1 is MNHEY and CDR2 is SMNVEV (reference sequence). The CDR3 has 13 residues. The V gene lost 3 bases and the J gene lost 3 bases, with 7 bases spanning the gap. DNA for the CDR3: TGTGCCAGCAGTTTTGGGTCGACAGATACGCAGTATTTT. Its protein is CASSFGSTDTQYF.

This chain links TRBV7-2 with TRBJ2-3, with TRBD2 identical over 7 bases. The ends lost 8 bases at V and 4 bases at J; junction bases unmatched: 12. Germline V gene lookup returns CDR1 SGHTA and CDR2 FQGNSA. The CDR3 extends over 15 amino acids. Written as DNA, the CDR3 is TGTGCCAGCGCCGCCGGGACGGGGGGACCAGATACGCAGTATTTT. It specifies CASAAGTGGPDTQYF.

This clone was picked up a small number of times. V usage is TRBV7-2 and J usage is TRBJ2-4; TRBD2 matches at 9 bases. Trimming removed 3 bases from V and 6 bases from J; junction bases left unmatched: 12. The CDR3 runs 17 residues. Germline V gene sequence: CDR1 SGHTA, CDR2 FQGNSA. The CDR3 region is CASSLSVSGGQGNIQYF. The CDR3 nucleotides are TGTGCCAGCAGCTTGAGCGTAAGCGGGGGGCAGGGAAACATTCAGTACTTC.